What follows are 7 T cell receptor beta chains derived from one specimen sequenced in a study of T cells in Graves' hyperthyroidism and ophthalmopathy. Amplified TCR beta CDR3 regions came from RNA transcripts. In the first-round RT-PCR of the TCR CDR3, the HTBI primer set was used. TCRdb passed the multiplex PCR reads through MiXCR, listing each CDR3 protein once. The sample carries roughly 420,000 distinct CDR3 sequences, about 13% recorded once. The sequenced sample consisted of blood. These receptors were taken from a woman aged 18-29 years with Graves' hyperthyroidism.

This clonotype was detected ten times or more. This chain connects TRBV2 to TRBJ1-2; 7 positions match TRBD1. V was clipped by 8 bases and J by 1 base; unmatched bases: 4. CDR3 size: 13 residues. The germline V gene encodes CDR1 SNHLY and CDR2 FYNNEI. The CDR3 protein is CASGDSNNYGYTF. DNA of the CDR3: TGTGCCAGCGGGGACAGCAATAACTATGGCTACACCTTC.

This clonotype was recorded at least ten times. This chain uses TRBV5-1 with TRBJ1-2, with 7 bases that match TRBD1. The CDR3 is 14 residues long. The germline V gene encodes CDR1 SGHRS and CDR2 YFSETQ. J lost 8 bases, V lost 0 bases, and 7 bases had no gene match. This CDR3 is CASSLGAGDSGYTF. In DNA, the CDR3 is TGCGCCAGCAGCTTGGGGGCAGGGGACAGCGGCTACACCTTC.

This clonotype turned up a few times. J is TRBJ2-1 and V is TRBV20-1; no definite D call. This CDR3 comprises 14 residues. V was shortened by 3 bases and J by 3 bases, with 12 bases between the two germline ends. Germline V lookup: CDR1 DFQATT, CDR2 SNEGSKA (reference sequence). The CDR3 sequence is CSARAGPNYNEQFF. CDR3 bases: TGCAGTGCTAGGGCCGGACCCAACTACAATGAGCAGTTCTTC.

This clonotype was observed a handful of times. This CDR3 is CASSSGQGGQPQHF. The CDR3 DNA sequence: TGTGCCAGCAGCTCAGGACAGGGGGGTCAGCCCCAGCATTTT. This rearrangement joins TRBV7-9 to TRBJ1-5, with TRBD1 identical over 10 bases. Trimming cost V 4 bases and J 6 bases; bases outside gene matches: 3. Germline CDR1 is SEHNR and CDR2 is FQNEAQ (reference sequence). The CDR3 is made up of 14 amino acids. Drawing the rest from reference TRBV7-9 and TRBJ1-5, the complete variable domain is DTGVSQNPRHKITKRGQNVTFRCDPISEHNRLYWYRQTLGQGPEFLTYFQNEAQLEKSRLLSDRFSAERPKGSFSTLEIQRTEQGDSAMYLCASSSGQGGQPQHFGDGTRLSIL.

This clonotype was counted once. This chain connects TRBV7-2 to TRBJ1-2, with D tentatively TRBD1 (6 bases). CDR3 size: 16 residues. Germline V gene data show CDR1 as SGHTA and CDR2 as FQGNSA. The V end lost 2 bases, the J end lost 3 bases, and 16 bases lay between the germline ends. CDR3: CASSLRGAWDDYGYTF. The CDR3 bases are TGTGCCAGCAGCTTAAGGGGGGCCTGGGATGACTATGGCTACACCTTC.

This clonotype was found many times. The J gene is TRBJ2-2, the V gene TRBV6-1, with D possibly TRBD1 on 6 matching bases. The V and J ends lost 3 bases and 2 bases respectively, with 10 bases between them. The CDR3 loop spans 15 amino acids. Germline CDR1 MNHNS, CDR2 SASEGT. The CDR3 sequence is CASSERGSNTGELFF. CDR3 DNA: TGTGCCAGCAGTGAGAGGGGGAGCAACACCGGGGAGCTGTTTTTT.

This clonotype occurred many times. The chain has TRBV5-1 and TRBJ1-1; D ambiguous. V gave up 0 bases and J gave up 5 bases, with 11 bases separating them. The CDR3 has 14 residues. Germline V gene sequence: CDR1 SGHRS, CDR2 YFSETQ. The DNA for the CDR3 is TGCGCCAGCAGCTTGGCCGGGGTCGGAACTGAAGCTTTCTTT. It codes for CASSLAGVGTEAFF.